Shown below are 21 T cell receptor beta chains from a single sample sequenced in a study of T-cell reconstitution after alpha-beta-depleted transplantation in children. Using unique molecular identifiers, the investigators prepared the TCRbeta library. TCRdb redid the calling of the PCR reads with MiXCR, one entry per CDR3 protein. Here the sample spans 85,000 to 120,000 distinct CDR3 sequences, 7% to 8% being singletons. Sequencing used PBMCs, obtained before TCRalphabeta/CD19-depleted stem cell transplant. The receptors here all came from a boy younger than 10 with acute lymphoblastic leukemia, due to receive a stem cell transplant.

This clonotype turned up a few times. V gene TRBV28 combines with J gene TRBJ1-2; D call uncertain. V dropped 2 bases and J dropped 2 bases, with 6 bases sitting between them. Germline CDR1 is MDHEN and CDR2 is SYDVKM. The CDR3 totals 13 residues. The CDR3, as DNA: TGTGCCAGCAGTTTAATCCGGAACTATGGCTACACCTTC. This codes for CASSLIRNYGYTF.

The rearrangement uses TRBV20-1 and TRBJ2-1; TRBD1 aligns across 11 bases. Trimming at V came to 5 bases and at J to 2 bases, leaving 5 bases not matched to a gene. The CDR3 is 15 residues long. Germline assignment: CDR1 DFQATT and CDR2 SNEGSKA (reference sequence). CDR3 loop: CSAGGGQGAYNEQFF. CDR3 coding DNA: TGCAGTGCTGGGGGGGGACAGGGGGCCTACAATGAGCAGTTCTTC.

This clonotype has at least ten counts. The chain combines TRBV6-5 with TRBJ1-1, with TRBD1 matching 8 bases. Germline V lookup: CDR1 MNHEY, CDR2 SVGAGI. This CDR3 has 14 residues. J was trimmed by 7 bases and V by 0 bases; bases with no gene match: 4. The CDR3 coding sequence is TGTGCCAGCAGTTACTCAGCAGGGGGCCTTGAAGCTTTCTTT. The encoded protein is CASSYSAGGLEAFF.

CDR3 protein: CASSDRVGIVEKLFF. CDR3 nucleotides: TGTGCCAGCAGTGACAGGGTTGGGATTGTCGAAAAACTGTTTTTT. J is TRBJ1-4 and V is TRBV3-1; TRBD1 agrees at 7 bases. This CDR3 contains 15 residues. Germline V lookup: CDR1 LGHDT, CDR2 YNNKEL (reference sequence). With 6 bases clipped from V and 8 bases from J, the junction kept 12 bases outside the gene matches.

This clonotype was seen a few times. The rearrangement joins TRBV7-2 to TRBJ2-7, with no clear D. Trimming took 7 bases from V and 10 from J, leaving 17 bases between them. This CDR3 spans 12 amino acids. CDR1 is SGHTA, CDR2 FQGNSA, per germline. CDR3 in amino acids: CASTIPGQVQYF. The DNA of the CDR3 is TGTGCCAGCACCATTCCCGGGCAGGTCCAGTACTTC.

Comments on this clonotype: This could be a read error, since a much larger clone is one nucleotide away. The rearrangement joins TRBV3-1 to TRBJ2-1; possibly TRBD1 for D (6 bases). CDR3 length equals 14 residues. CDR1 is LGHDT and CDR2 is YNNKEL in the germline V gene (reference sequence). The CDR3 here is CASSQEERDNEQLF. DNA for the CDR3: TGTGCCAGCAGCCAAGAGGAAAGGGACAATGAGCAGCTCTTC.

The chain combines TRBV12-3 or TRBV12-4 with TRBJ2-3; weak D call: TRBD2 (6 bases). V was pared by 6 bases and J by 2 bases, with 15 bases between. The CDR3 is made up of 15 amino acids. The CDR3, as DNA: TGTGCCAGCAGACTCGCCCGGAGGGTCACAGATACGCAGTATTTT. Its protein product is CASRLARRVTDTQYF.

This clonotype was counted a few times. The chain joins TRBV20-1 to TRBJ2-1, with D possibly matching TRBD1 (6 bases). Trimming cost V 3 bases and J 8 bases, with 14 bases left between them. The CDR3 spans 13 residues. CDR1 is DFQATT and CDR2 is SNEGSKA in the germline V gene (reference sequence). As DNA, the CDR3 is TGCAGTGCTAGGTGGACAGACACCGATGAGCAGTTCTTC. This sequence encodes CSARWTDTDEQFF.

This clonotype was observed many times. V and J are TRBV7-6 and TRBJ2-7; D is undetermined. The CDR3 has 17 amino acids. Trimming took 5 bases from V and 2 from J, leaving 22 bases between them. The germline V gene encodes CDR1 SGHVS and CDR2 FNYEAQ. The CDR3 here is CASSLNTAAASPYEQYF. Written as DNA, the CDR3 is TGTGCCAGCAGCCTAAACACGGCCGCGGCGTCCCCCTACGAGCAGTACTTC.

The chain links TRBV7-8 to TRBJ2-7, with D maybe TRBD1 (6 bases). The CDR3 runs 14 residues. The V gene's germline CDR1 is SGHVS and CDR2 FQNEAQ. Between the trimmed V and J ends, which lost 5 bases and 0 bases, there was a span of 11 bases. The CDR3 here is CASSPGDASYEQYF. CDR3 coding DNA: TGTGCCAGCAGCCCAGGGGACGCCTCCTACGAGCAGTACTTC.

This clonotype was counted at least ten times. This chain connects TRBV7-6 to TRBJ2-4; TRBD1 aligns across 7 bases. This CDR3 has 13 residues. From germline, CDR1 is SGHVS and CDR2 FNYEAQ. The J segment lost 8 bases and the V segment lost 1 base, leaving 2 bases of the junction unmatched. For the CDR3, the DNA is TGTGCCAGCAGCTTAGGCGACAGGGACATTCAGTACTTC. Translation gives CASSLGDRDIQYF.

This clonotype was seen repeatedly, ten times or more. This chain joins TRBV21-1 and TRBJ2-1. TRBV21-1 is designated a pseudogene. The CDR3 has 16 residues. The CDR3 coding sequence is TGTGCCACCCAAGACATGTGGGCATTCTCCTACAATGAGCAGTTCTTC. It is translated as CATQDMWAFSYNEQFF.

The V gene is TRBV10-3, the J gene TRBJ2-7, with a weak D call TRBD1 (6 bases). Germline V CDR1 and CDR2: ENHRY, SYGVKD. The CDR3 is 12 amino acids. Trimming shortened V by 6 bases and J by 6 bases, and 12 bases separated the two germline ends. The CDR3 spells CAISKTGSEQYF. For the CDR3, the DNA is TGTGCCATCAGCAAAACAGGGTCCGAGCAGTACTTC.

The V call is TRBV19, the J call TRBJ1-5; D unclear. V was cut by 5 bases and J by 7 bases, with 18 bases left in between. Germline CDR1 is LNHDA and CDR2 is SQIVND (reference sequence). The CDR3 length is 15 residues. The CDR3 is CASSSKGPVGQPQHF. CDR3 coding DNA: TGTGCCAGTAGTTCCAAGGGCCCCGTCGGGCAGCCCCAGCATTTT.

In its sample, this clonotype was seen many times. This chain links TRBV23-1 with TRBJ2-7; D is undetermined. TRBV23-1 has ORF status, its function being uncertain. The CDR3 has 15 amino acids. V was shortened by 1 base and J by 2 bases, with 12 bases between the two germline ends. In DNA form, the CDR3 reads TGCGCCAGCAGTCAATATAGGGCCGGCCCCTACGAGCAGTACTTC. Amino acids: CASSQYRAGPYEQYF.

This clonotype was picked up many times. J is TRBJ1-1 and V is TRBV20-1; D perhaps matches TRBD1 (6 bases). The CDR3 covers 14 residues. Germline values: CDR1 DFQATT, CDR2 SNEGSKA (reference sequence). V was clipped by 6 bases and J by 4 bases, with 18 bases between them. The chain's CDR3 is CSARLLGAGTEAFF. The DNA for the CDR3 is TGCAGTGCCCGCCTTCTGGGGGCAGGCACTGAAGCTTTCTTT.

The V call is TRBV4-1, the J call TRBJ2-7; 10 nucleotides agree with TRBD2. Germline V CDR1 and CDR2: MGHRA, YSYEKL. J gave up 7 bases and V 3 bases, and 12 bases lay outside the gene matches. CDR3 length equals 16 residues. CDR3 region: CASSHEFSGGTGEQYF. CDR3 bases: TGCGCCAGCAGCCATGAATTTAGCGGGGGGACGGGGGAGCAGTACTTC.

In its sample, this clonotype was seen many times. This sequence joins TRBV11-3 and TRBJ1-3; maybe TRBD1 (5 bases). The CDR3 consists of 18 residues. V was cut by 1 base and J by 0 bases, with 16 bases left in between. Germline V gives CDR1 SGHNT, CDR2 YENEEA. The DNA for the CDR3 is TGTGCCAGCAGCTTAGGGTGGGGCCTCCCCAGCTCTGGAAACACCATATATTTT. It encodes CASSLGWGLPSSGNTIYF.

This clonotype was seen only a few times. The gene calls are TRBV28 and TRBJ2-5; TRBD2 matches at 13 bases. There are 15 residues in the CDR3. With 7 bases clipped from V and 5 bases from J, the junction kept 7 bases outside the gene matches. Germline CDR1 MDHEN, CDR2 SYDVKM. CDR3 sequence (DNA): TGTGCCAGCATCACTAGCGGGGGGGCGGCGGAGACCCAGTACTTC. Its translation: CASITSGGAAETQYF. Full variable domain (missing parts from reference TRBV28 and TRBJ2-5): DVKVTQSSRYLVKRTGEKVFLECVQDMDHENMFWYRQDPGLGLRLIYFSYDVKMKEKGDIPEGYSVSREKKERFSLILESASTNQTSMYLCASITSGGAAETQYFGPGTRLLVL.

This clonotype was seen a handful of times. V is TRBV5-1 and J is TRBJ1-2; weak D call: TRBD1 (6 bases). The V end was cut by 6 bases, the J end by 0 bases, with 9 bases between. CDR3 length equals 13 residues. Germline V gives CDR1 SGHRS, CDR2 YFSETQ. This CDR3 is CASNPGANYGYTF. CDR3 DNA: TGCGCCAGCAATCCAGGGGCTAACTATGGCTACACCTTC.

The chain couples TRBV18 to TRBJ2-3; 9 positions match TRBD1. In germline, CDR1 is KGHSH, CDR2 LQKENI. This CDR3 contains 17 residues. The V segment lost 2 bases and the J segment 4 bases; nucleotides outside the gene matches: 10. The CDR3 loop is CASSPKPGQGGADTQYF. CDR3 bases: TGTGCCAGCTCACCAAAACCGGGACAGGGAGGCGCAGATACGCAGTATTTT. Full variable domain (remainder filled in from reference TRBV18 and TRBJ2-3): NAGVMQNPRHLVRRRGQEARLRCSPMKGHSHVYWYRQLPEEGLKFMVYLQKENIIDESGMPKERFSAEFPKEGPSILRIQQVVRGDSAAYFCASSPKPGQGGADTQYFGPGTRLTVL.